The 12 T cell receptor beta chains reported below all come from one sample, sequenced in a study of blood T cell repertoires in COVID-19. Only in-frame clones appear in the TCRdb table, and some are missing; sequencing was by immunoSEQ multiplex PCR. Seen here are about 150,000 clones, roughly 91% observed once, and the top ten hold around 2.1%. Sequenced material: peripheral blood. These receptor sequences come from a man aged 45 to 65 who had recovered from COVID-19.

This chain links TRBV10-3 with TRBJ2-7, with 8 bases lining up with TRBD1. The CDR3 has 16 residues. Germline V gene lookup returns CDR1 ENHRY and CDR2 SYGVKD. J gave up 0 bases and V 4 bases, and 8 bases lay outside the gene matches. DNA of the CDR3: TGTGCCATCAGTGCCTCCGACAGGGGAAGCTCCTACGAGCAGTACTTC. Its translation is CAISASDRGSSYEQYF.

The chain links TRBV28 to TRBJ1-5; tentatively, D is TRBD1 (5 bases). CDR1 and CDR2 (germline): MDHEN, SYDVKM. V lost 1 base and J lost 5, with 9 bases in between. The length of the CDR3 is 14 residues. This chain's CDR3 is CASSLSGRDQPQHF. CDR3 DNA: TGTGCCAGCAGTTTATCCGGCAGGGATCAGCCCCAGCATTTT.

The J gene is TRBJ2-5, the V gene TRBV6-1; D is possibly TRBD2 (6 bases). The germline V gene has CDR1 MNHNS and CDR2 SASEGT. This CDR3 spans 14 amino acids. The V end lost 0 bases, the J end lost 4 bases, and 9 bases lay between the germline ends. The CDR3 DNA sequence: TGTGCCAGCAGTGAAGCTTGGGGAGGAGAGACCCAGTACTTC. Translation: CASSEAWGGETQYF.

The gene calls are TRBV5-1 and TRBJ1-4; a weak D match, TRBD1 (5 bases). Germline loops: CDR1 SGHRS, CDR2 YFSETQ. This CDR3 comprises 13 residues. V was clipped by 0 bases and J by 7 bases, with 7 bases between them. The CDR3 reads CASSLAGGEKLFF. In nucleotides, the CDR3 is TGCGCCAGCAGCTTGGCGGGGGGTGAAAAACTGTTTTTT.

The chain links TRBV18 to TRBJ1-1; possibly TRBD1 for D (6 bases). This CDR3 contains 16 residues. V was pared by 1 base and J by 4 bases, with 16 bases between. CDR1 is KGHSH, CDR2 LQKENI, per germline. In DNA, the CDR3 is TGTGCCAGCTCACCACGGGACACTCGCGTCGGCACTGAAGCTTTCTTT. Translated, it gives CASSPRDTRVGTEAFF.

Here the CDR3 reads CASSQVSGLRQYF. CDR3 sequence (DNA): TGTGCCAGCAGCCAAGTGTCGGGGTTAAGGCAGTATTTT. The rearrangement joins TRBV14 to TRBJ2-3, with a tentative D call TRBD2 (5 bases). Trimming left V 1 base short and J 11 bases short, with 13 bases between. Germline CDR1 and CDR2: SGHDN and FVKESK. CDR3 length: 13 residues.

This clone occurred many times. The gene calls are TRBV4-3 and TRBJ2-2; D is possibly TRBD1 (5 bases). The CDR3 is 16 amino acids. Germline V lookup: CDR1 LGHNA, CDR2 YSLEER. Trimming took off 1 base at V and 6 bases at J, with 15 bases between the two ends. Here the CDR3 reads CASSQVARVGAGELFF. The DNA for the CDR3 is TGCGCCAGCAGCCAAGTTGCCAGGGTAGGAGCCGGGGAGCTGTTTTTT.

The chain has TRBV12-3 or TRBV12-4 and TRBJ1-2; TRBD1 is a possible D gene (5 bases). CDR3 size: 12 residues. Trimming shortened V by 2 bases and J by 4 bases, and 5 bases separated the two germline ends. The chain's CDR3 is CASSLQGYGYTF. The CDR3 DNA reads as TGTGCCAGCAGTTTACAGGGCTATGGCTACACCTTC.

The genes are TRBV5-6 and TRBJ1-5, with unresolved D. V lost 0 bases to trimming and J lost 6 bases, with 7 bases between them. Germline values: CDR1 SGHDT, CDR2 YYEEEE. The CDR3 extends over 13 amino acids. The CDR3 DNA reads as TGTGCCAGCAGCTTGGGACAATCTCAGCCCCAGCATTTT. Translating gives CASSLGQSQPQHF. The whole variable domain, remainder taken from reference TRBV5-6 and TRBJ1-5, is DAGVTQSPTHLIKTRGQQVTLRCSPKSGHDTVSWYQQALGQGPQFIFQYYEEEERQRGNFPDRFSGHQFPNYSSELNVNALLLGDSALYLCASSLGQSQPQHFGDGTRLSIL.

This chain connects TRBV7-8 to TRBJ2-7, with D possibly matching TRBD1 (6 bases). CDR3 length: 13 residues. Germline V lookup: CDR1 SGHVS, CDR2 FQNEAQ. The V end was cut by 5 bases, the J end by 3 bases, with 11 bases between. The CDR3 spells CASSPIQGYEQYF. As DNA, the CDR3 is TGTGCCAGCAGCCCCATACAGGGCTACGAGCAGTACTTC.

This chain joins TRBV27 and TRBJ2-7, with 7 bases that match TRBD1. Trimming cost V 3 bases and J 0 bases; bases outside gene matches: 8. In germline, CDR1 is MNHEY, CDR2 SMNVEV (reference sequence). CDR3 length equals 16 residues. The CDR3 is CASSFPYRGSSYEQYF. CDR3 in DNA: TGTGCCAGCAGTTTTCCCTACAGGGGAAGCTCCTACGAGCAGTACTTC.

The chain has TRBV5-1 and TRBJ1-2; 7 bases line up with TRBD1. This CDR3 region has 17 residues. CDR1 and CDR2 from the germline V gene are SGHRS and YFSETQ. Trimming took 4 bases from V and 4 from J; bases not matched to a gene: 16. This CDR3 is CASSRLGTVINSYGYTF. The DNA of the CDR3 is TGCGCCAGCAGCCGACTCGGGACAGTTATTAATAGCTATGGCTACACCTTC.